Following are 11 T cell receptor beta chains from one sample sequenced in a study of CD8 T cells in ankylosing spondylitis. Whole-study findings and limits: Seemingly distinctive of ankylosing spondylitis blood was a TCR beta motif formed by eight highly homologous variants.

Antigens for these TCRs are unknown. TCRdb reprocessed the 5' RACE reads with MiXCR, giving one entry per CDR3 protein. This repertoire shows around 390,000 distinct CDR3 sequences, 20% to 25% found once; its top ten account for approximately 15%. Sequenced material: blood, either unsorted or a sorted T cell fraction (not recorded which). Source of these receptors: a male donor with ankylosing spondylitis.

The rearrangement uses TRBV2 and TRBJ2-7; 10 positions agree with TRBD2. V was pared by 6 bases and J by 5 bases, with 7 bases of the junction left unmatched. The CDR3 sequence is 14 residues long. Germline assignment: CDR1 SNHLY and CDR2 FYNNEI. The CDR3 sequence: CASSVSGRPDEQYF. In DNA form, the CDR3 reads TGTGCCAGCAGCGTTAGCGGGAGGCCCGACGAGCAGTACTTC. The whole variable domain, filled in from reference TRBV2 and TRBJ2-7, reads EPEVTQTPSHQVTQMGQEVILRCVPISNHLYFYWYRQILGQKVEFLVSFYNNEISEKSEIFDDQFSVERPDGSNFTLKIRSTKLEDSAMYFCASSVSGRPDEQYFGPGTRLTVT.

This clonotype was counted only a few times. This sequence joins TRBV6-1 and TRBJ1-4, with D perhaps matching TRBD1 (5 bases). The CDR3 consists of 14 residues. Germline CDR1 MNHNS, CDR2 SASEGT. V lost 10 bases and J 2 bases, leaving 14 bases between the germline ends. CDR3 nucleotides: TGTGCCACCTCATCGACAGTCACTAATGAAAAACTGTTTTTT. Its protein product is CATSSTVTNEKLFF.

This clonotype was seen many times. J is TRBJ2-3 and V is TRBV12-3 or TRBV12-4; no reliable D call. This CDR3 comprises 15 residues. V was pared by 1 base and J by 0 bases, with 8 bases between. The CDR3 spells CASSLEGTSTDTQYF. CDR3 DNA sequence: TGTGCCAGCAGTTTAGAAGGCACGAGCACAGATACGCAGTATTTT.

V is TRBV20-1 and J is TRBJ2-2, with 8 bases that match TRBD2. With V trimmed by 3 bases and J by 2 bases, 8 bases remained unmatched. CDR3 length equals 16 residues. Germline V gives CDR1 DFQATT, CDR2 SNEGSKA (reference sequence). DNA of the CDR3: TGCAGTGCTAGCCCCCCGGGGGGGACCAACACCGGGGAGCTGTTTTTT. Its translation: CSASPPGGTNTGELFF.

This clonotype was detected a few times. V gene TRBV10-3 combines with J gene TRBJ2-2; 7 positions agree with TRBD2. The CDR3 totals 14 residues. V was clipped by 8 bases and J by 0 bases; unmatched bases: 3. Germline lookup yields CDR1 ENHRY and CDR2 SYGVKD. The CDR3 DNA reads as TGTGCCATCTCGGGACTACCGAACACCGGGGAGCTGTTTTTT. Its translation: CAISGLPNTGELFF.

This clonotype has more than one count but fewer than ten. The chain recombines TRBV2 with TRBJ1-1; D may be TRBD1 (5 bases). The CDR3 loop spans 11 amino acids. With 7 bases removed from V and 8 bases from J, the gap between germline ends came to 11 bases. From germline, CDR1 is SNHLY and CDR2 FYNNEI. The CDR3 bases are TGTGCCAGCATGCCGGGGGAGGAAGCTTTCTTT. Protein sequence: CASMPGEEAFF.

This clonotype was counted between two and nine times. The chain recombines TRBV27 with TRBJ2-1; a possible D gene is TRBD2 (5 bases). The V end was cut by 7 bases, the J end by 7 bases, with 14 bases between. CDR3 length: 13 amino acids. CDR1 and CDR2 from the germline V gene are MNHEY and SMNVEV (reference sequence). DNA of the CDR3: TGTGCCAGCACGAGGGCCGGGGAAAATGAGCAGTTCTTC. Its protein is CASTRAGENEQFF.

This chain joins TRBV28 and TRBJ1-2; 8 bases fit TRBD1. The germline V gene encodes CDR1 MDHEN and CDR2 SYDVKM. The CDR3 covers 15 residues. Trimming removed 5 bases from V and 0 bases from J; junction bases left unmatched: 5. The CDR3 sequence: CASSRRTGPNYGYTF. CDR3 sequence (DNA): TGTGCCAGCAGTAGAAGGACAGGGCCTAACTATGGCTACACCTTC.

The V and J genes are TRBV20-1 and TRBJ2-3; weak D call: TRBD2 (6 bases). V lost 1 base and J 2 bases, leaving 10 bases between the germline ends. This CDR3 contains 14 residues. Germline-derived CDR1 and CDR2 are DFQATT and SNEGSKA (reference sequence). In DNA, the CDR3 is TGCAGTGCTAGAGGGGACTTCTACACAGATACGCAGTATTTT. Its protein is CSARGDFYTDTQYF.

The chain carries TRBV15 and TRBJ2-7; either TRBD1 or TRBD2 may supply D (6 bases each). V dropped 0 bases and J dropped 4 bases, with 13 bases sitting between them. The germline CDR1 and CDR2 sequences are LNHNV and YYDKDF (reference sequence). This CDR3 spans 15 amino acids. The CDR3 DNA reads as TGTGCCACCAGCAGAGAGTACGGGGGCGGTTACGAGCAGTACTTC. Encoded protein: CATSREYGGGYEQYF.

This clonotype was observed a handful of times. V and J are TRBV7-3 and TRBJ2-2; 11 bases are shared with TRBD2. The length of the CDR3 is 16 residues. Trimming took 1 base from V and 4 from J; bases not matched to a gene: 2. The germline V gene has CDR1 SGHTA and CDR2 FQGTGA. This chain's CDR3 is CASSLNGLAGTGELFF. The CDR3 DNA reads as TGTGCCAGCAGCTTAAACGGACTAGCGGGCACCGGGGAGCTGTTTTTT.